These T cell receptor beta chains were read from a single sample in a study of cytomegalovirus exposure and HLA in healthy donors. Measured with immunoSEQ multiplex PCR; TCRdb has only the in-frame clones, and not every one. The repertoire holds about 140,000 clones, with about 75% as singletons. The sample comprised PBMCs. All receptors come from a woman between 35 and 50 years old in good health and CMV-seronegative. Both conserved end residues are part of each CDR3. The order of the fields is V gene, J gene, CDR3 protein.

>TRBV16|TRBJ2-7
CASSHKLPGQGTYEQYF
>TRBV19|TRBJ1-1
CASREAPRYAEAFF
>TRBV10-3|TRBJ2-3
CAATGSDTQYF
>TRBV6-5|TRBJ1-1
CASKRGNTEAFF
>TRBV29-1|TRBJ2-1
CSVVEGLNMANEQFF
>TRBV7-3|TRBJ1-2
CASSSQGQGYTF
>TRBV4-3|TRBJ1-4
CASSLSGQGSEKLFF
>TRBV2|TRBJ1-2
CASSEQGTVVYGYTF
>TRBV10-2|TRBJ1-2
CASSDLARGAYGYTF
>TRBV13|TRBJ1-6
CASSFGQLNSPLHF
>TRBV5-1|TRBJ2-7
CASSLTPSGGADEQYF
>TRBV15|TRBJ2-5
CATSRDRTGQETQYF
>TRBV5-6|TRBJ1-1
CASSLGTENTEAFF
>TRBV12-2|TRBJ2-4
CASRSTTSGGPWDIQYF
>TRBV5-8|TRBJ1-1
CASSLVQGRLTEAFF
>TRBV7-9|TRBJ1-6
CASSLRESGSPLHF
>TRBV6-5|TRBJ1-2
CASSYWEGENYGYTF
>TRBV5-1|TRBJ1-1
CASRVAGGASEAFF
>TRBV5-1|TRBJ1-5
CASSPGGGHQPQHF
>TRBV27|TRBJ1-2
CASSSSVLSGGYTF
>TRBV2|TRBJ1-5
CASSMGRNQPQHF
>TRBV9|TRBJ1-2
CASSAIEGSYGYTF
>TRBV7-6|TRBJ2-7
CASSLVSGEDYEQYF
>TRBV7-8|TRBJ1-1
CASSLQGVTEAFF
>TRBV9|TRBJ1-4
CASSVGGVGLEKLFF
>TRBV12-5|TRBJ1-2
CASGLLGGAGYGYTF
>TRBV2|TRBJ2-5
CASTTKPGGVSGETQYF
>TRBV5-1|TRBJ2-5
CASSSGQLKQETQYF
>TRBV5-4|TRBJ1-1
CASSQDRGVGTEAFF
>TRBV5-1|TRBJ1-1
CASSLVQGMNTEAFF
>TRBV7-9|TRBJ1-5
CASSPGGYRPQHF
>TRBV11-2|TRBJ1-4
CASSPTGVESEKLFF
>TRBV4-1|TRBJ2-5
CASSQGTLLGGALETQYF
>TRBV13|TRBJ2-5
CASSPTSGRQETQYF
>TRBV5-1|TRBJ2-2
CASSLQGNVAGELFF
>TRBV5-1|TRBJ1-2
CASSYNRGEYGYTF
>TRBV7-2|TRBJ2-1
CASSFSSGGAYEQFF
>TRBV6-5|TRBJ1-2
CASSYQQHSNYGYTF
>TRBV5-1|TRBJ1-1
CASSLKGSEAFF
>TRBV6-5|TRBJ2-5
CASSYSSGVGETQYF
>TRBV11-2|TRBJ1-2
CASSPNRDYYGYTF
>TRBV27|TRBJ1-4
CASSPTGGAGRGKLFF
>TRBV5-4|TRBJ2-5
CASSSPGSETQYF
>TRBV27|TRBJ1-1
CASSFDREVWSTEAFF
>TRBV28|TRBJ1-2
CASTTPRGGHTGYTF
>TRBV19|TRBJ2-7
CASSIGRAYEQYF
>TRBV5-1|TRBJ2-7
CASRVDRGGNYEQYF
>TRBV6-5|TRBJ2-7
CASSYRGSYEQYF
>TRBV9|TRBJ2-7
CASSVGEVRGEQYF
>TRBV6-5|TRBJ1-5
CASSFQGEDQPQHF
>TRBV2|TRBJ2-1
CATTGYNEQFF
>TRBV11-2|TRBJ1-5
CASSFTGENNQPQHF
>TRBV29-1|TRBJ1-1
CSVRRDRRMNTEAFF
>TRBV19|TRBJ2-3
CASSIMSSSTDTQYF